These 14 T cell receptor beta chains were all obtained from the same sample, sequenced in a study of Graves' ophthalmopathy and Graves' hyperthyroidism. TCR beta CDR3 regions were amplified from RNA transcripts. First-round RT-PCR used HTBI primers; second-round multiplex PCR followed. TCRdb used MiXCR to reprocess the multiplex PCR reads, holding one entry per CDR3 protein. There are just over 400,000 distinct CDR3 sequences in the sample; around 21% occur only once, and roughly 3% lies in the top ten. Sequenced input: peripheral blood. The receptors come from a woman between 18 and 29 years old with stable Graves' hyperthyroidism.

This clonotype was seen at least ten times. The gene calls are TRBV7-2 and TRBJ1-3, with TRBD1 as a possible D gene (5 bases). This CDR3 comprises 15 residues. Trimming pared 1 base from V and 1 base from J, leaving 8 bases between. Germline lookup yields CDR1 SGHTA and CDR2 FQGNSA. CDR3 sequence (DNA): TGTGCCAGCAGCTTAGGGGGGACTTCTGGAAACACCATATATTTT. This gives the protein CASSLGGTSGNTIYF. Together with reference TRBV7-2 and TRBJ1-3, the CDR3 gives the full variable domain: GAGVSQSPSNKVTEKGKDVELRCDPISGHTALYWYRQSLGQGLEFLIYFQGNSAPDKSGLPSDRFSAERTGGSVSTLTIQRTQQEDSAVYLCASSLGGTSGNTIYFGEGSWLTVV.

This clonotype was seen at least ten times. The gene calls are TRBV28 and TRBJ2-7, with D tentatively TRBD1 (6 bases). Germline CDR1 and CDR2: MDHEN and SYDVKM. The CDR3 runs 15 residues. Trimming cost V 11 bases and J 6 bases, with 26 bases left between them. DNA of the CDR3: TGTGCCTCCTCCCCCGTAGGGACATTGGCTTTCGAGCAGTACTTC. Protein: CASSPVGTLAFEQYF. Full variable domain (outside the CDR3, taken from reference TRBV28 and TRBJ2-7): DVKVTQSSRYLVKRTGEKVFLECVQDMDHENMFWYRQDPGLGLRLIYFSYDVKMKEKGDIPEGYSVSREKKERFSLILESASTNQTSMYLCASSPVGTLAFEQYFGPGTRLTVT.

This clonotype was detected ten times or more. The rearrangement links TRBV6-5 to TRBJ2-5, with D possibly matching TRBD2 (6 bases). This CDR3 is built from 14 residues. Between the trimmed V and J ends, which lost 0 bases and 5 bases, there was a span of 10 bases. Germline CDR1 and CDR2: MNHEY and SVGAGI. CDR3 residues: CASSYSASVETQYF. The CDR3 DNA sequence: TGTGCCAGCAGTTACTCGGCTAGCGTGGAGACCCAGTACTTC.

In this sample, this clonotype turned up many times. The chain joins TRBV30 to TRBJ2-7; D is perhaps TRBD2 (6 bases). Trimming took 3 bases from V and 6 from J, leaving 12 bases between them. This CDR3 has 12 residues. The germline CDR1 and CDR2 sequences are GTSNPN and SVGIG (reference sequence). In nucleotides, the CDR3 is TGTGCCTGGAGCGGCGGAGGGGTCGAGCAGTACTTC. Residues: CAWSGGGVEQYF.

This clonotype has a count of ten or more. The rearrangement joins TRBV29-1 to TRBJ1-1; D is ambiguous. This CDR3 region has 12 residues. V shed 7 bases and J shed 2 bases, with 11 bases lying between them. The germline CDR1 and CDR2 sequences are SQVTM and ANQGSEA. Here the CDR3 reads CSAGRGNTEAFF. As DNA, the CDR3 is TGCAGCGCAGGCCGCGGCAACACTGAAGCTTTCTTT.

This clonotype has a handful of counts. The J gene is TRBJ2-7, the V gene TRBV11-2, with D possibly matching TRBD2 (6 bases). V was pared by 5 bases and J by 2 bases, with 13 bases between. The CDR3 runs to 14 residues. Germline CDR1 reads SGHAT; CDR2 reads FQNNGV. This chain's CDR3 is CASSKRDSTYEQYF. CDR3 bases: TGTGCCAGCAGCAAACGGGACTCAACCTACGAGCAGTACTTC.

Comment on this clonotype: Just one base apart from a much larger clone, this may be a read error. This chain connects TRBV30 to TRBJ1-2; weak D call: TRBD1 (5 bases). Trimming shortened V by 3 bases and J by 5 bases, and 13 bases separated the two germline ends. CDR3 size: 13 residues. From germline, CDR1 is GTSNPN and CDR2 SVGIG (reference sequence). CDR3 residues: CAWRTARGYGYTF. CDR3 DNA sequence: TGTGCCTGGAGGACAGCAAGGGGTTATGGCTACACCTTC.

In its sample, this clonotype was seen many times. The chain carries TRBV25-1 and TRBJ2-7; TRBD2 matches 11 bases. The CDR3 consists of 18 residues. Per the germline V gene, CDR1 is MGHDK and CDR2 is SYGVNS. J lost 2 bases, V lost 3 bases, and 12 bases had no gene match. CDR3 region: CASSEEPKTSGTTYEQYF. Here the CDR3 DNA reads TGTGCCAGCAGTGAGGAGCCCAAGACTAGCGGGACGACCTACGAGCAGTACTTC.

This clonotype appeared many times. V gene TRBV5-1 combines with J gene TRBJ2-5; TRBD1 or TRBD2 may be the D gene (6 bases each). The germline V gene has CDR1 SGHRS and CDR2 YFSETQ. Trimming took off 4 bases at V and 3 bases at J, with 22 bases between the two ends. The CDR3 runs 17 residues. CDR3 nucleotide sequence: TGCGCCAGCAGCAGTATACCGGGGAGGACAGCAAAAGAGACCCAGTACTTC. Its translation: CASSSIPGRTAKETQYF.

CDR3 amino acids: CASQNRDRLHQETQYF. The CDR3 nucleotides read TGTGCCAGCCAGAACCGGGACAGGCTACACCAAGAGACCCAGTACTTC. This rearrangement joins TRBV28 to TRBJ2-5; 8 bases agree with TRBD1. V shed 8 bases and J 0 bases; nucleotides not matched to a gene: 11. CDR3 length: 16 residues. Germline CDR1 MDHEN, CDR2 SYDVKM.

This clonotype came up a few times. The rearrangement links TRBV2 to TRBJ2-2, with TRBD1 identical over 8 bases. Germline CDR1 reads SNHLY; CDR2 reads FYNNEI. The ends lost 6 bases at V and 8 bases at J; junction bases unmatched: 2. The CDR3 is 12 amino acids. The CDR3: CASRGDRGELFF. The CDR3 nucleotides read TGTGCCAGCAGAGGGGACAGGGGGGAGCTGTTTTTT.

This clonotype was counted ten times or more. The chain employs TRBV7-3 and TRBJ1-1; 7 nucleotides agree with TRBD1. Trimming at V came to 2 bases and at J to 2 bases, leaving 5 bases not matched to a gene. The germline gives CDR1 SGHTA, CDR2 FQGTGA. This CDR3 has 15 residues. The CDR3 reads CASSLAGTDNTEAFF. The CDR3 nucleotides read TGTGCCAGCAGCTTAGCCGGGACAGATAACACTGAAGCTTTCTTT.

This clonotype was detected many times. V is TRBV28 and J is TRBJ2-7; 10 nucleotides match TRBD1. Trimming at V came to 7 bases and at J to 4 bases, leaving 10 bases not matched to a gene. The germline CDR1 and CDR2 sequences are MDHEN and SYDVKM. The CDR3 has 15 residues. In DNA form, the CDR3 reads TGTGCCAGCATCCCATCCGGGACAGGGGATTACGAGCAGTACTTC. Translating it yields CASIPSGTGDYEQYF.

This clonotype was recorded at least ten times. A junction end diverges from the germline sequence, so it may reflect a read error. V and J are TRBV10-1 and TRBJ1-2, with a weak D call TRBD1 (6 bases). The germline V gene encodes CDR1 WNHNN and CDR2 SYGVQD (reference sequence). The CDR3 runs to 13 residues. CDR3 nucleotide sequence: TGTGCCAGCAGCCGCGACAGGAACTATGGCTACACCTTC. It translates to CASSRDRNYGYTF.